A selection of T cell receptor beta chains follows, all from one sample in a study of Graves' ophthalmopathy and Graves' hyperthyroidism. In TCRdb, the multiplex PCR reads were re-called with MiXCR into one record per CDR3 protein. The sample has around 1,000,000 distinct CDR3 sequences; about 36% are singletons. The sequenced sample consisted of peripheral blood or thyroid tissue (not recorded which). These receptors were collected from an adult man with Graves' hyperthyroidism. Both conserved end residues are trimmed from each CDR3. Part of the rows lack a size; the others show once, few, many or a class for expanded clones.

size: many
V: TRBV2
CDR3: ATRESYAGELF

size: many
V: TRBV6-5
CDR3: ASSTKQGSVNQPQH

size: many
V: TRBV20-1
CDR3: SAGDETYEQY

size: NA
V: TRBV6-2/TRBV6-3
CDR3: ASSRPRQGNTGELF

size: NA
V: TRBV13
CDR3: ASREWTSGNTIY

size: NA
V: TRBV7-9
CDR3: ASSLAKSVVFPYEQY

size: NA
V: TRBV18
CDR3: ASSPPSSRGPEAF

size: many
V: TRBV7-2
CDR3: ASSLTLRGANVLT

size: NA
V: TRBV10-3
CDR3: AISEYGGSYEQY

size: NA
V: TRBV10-3
CDR3: AISESTANYGYT

size: many
V: TRBV20-1
CDR3: SARYSGSLGNTIY

size: NA
V: TRBV7-2
CDR3: ASSTGLQETQYFGPGTRLQH

size: many
V: TRBV5-4
CDR3: ASSGDLGSGANVLT

size: few
V: TRBV20-1
CDR3: SARGVVTDTQY

size: many
V: TRBV7-2
CDR3: ASSLGVGVDYT

size: many
V: TRBV10-2
CDR3: ASSESPGFYEQY

size: many
V: TRBV7-9
CDR3: ASSPTRDGNSPLH

size: NA
V: TRBV7-9
CDR3: ASSPIGRMNTEAF

size: many
V: TRBV15
CDR3: ATSIGQTYEQY

size: few
V: TRBV5-1
CDR3: ASATPGRVEKLF

size: NA
V: TRBV7-8
CDR3: ASSPRGSGNTDTQY

size: many
V: TRBV5-5
CDR3: ASSWAPQGETQY

size: NA
V: TRBV7-2
CDR3: ASSQENRLDTIY

size: NA
V: TRBV2
CDR3: ASSSASGQSGGYT

size: NA
V: TRBV25-1
CDR3: ASSQDTVSYEQY

size: NA
V: TRBV7-9
CDR3: ASRRGGRGETQY

size: NA
V: TRBV7-2
CDR3: ASTRINNSPLH

size: many
V: TRBV2
CDR3: ASSQGQTLRRD